This T cell receptor beta chain was identified in a study of OX40 agonist ivuxolimab in advanced cancers. General study findings and limits: At doses 0.1 to 3.0 mg/kg, CD4+ and CD8+ clones expanded.

Clones were sequenced by immunoSEQ multiplex PCR, and TCRdb holds only the in-frame ones, with some missing. The data contain approximately 67,000 clones, approximately 89% of them singletons. CDR1 and CDR2 from the germline V gene are SGHAT and FQNNGV. V lost 3 bases, J lost 7 bases, and 3 bases lay in between. The CDR3 spans 11 residues. Points on this clone: Its antigen is currently unknown.

The chain is built from TRBV11-2 and TRBJ2-2; unclear D gene. The clonotype originates from an adult with an advanced solid tumor such as melanoma, head and neck, liver or kidney cancer. Sequenced here: CD4+ or CD8+ T cells sorted from blood, sampled in a trial of the OX40 agonist ivuxolimab. CDR3 in DNA: TGTGCCAGCAGCTTGGACGGGGAGCTGTTTTTT. Translating it yields CASSLDGELFF.